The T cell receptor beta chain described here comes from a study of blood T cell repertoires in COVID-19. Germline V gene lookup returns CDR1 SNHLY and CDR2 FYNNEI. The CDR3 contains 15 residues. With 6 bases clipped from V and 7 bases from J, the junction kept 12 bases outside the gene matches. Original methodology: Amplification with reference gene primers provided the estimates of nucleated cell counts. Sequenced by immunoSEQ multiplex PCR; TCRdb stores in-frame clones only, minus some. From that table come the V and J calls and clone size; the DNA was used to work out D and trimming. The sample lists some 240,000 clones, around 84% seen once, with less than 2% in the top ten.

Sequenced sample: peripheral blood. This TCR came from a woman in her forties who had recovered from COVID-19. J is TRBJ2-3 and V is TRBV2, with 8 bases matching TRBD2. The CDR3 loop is CASSPGLAGSHTQYF. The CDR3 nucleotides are TGTGCCAGCAGCCCAGGACTAGCCGGGTCTCATACGCAGTATTTT.